The clone carrying this T cell receptor beta chain was recorded a few times. Its cognate antigen is unknown. The sample originates from a study of T cells after yellow fever vaccination. Study observations and caveats: The booster response re-showed most primary clones: over 95% CD4, roughly 91% CD8.

V was cut by 6 bases and J by 4 bases, with 26 bases left in between. CDR3 length: 17 amino acids. Germline loops: CDR1 SQVTM, CDR2 ANQGSEA. MiXCR, applied by TCRdb to the 5' RACE reads, yields one record per CDR3 protein. The sample has some 150,000 distinct CDR3 sequences; about 10% are singletons. The sample in question was CD8+ T cells sorted from PBMCs, obtained 15 days after the yellow fever booster vaccination. The sequence was collected from a man between 18 and 35 years old who received the YFV17D yellow fever vaccine. The chain is built from TRBV29-1 and TRBJ2-3; D is possibly TRBD1 (6 bases). The CDR3 DNA reads TGCAGCGTGTCGGACGTCGGGACATCCAACGGGGCAGATACGCAGTATTTT. It codes for CSVSDVGTSNGADTQYF.